The rows below give T cell receptor beta chains drawn from one sample of a study of a mutant IDH1 vaccine in newly diagnosed glioma. Profiled with immunoSEQ multiplex PCR; TCRdb holds only in-frame clones, not every one. The repertoire includes about 36,000 clones, roughly three quarters of them detected once, and 7% to 10% sits in the top ten. The specimen was PBMCs, collected from a glioma patient treated with radiotherapy, temozolomide or both. These TCRs come from a man aged 35-49 years with glioma. Some clones in this sample may be carry-over from other donors' samples. The CDR3 runs from the conserved cysteine through the conserved F or W. The D gene is left open where the match is weak. Not all rows give a size; the values are once, few, many and, for expanded clones, a class.

j_gene: TRBJ1-4; d_gene: NA; v_gene: TRBV18; abundance: NA; CDR3nt: TGTGCCAGCTCACCAGGGGGGCCAGGGACTAATGAAAAACTGTTTTTT; CDR3aa: CASSPGGPGTNEKLFF
j_gene: TRBJ2-2; d_gene: TRBD1; v_gene: TRBV6-5; abundance: NA; CDR3nt: TGTGCCAGCAGTTACCTCATGGGACAGGGGGCCGGGGAGCTGTTTTTT; CDR3aa: CASSYLMGQGAGELFF
j_gene: TRBJ1-1; d_gene: NA; v_gene: TRBV2; abundance: NA; CDR3nt: TGTGCCAGCAGTCCCGGCCAGAACACTGAAGCTTTCTTT; CDR3aa: CASSPGQNTEAFF
j_gene: TRBJ2-1; d_gene: TRBD1; v_gene: TRBV29-1; abundance: few; CDR3nt: TGCAGCGCCAGATTGGGGACAGGGGCAAACAATGAGCAGTTCTTC; CDR3aa: CSARLGTGANNEQFF
j_gene: TRBJ1-2; d_gene: NA; v_gene: TRBV30; abundance: NA; CDR3nt: TGTGCCTGGAGAACTGTAGTTCCGAGGCCCGACGACTATGGCTACACCTTC; CDR3aa: CAWRTVVPRPDDYGYTF
j_gene: TRBJ1-1; d_gene: NA; v_gene: TRBV5-1; abundance: NA; CDR3nt: TGCGCCAGCAGCTTGGAGGCAACAGGTAACACTGAAGCTTTCTTT; CDR3aa: CASSLEATGNTEAFF
j_gene: TRBJ1-1; d_gene: NA; v_gene: TRBV28; abundance: NA; CDR3nt: TGTGCCAGCAGTTCGCGTAAATACCGGGAGAAGGGTTTCTTT; CDR3aa: CASSSRKYREKGFF
j_gene: TRBJ2-1; d_gene: TRBD1; v_gene: TRBV9; abundance: NA; CDR3nt: TGTGCCAGCAGCGTAGATGGACAGGGCTACAATGAGCAGTTCTTC; CDR3aa: CASSVDGQGYNEQFF
j_gene: TRBJ2-3; d_gene: NA; v_gene: TRBV16; abundance: NA; CDR3nt: TGTGCCAGCAGCCAATCGAATCCTAGCACAGATACGCAGTATTTT; CDR3aa: CASSQSNPSTDTQYF
j_gene: TRBJ1-5; d_gene: NA; v_gene: TRBV30; abundance: NA; CDR3nt: TGTGCCTGGTCTCAGGGGTTAAATCAGCCCCAGCATTTT; CDR3aa: CAWSQGLNQPQHF
j_gene: TRBJ1-1; d_gene: TRBD1; v_gene: TRBV5-4; abundance: NA; CDR3nt: TGTGCCAGCAGCTTGCAGGGGGTGAACACTGAAGCTTTCTTT; CDR3aa: CASSLQGVNTEAFF
j_gene: TRBJ1-5; d_gene: NA; v_gene: TRBV6-1; abundance: NA; CDR3nt: TGTGCCAGCAATGGGGGGGGCTGGAGCAATCAGCCCCAGCATTTT; CDR3aa: CASNGGGWSNQPQHF
j_gene: TRBJ1-6; d_gene: NA; v_gene: TRBV27; abundance: NA; CDR3nt: TGTGCCAGCAGCCTAAATTCAGGGGTCTCACCCCTCCACTTT; CDR3aa: CASSLNSGVSPLHF
j_gene: TRBJ2-3; d_gene: NA; v_gene: TRBV5-4; abundance: NA; CDR3nt: TGTGCCAGCAGCTACTACGATGACGGTGGAGGAGATACGCAGTATTTT; CDR3aa: CASSYYDDGGGDTQYF
j_gene: TRBJ1-1; d_gene: NA; v_gene: TRBV6-1; abundance: NA; CDR3nt: TGTGCCAGCAGTGAACTAGGGGGGGGCACTGAAGCTTTCTTT; CDR3aa: CASSELGGGTEAFF
j_gene: TRBJ1-5; d_gene: NA; v_gene: TRBV6-1; abundance: NA; CDR3nt: TGTGCCGGCGGGCGGGACAATCAGCCCCAGCATTTT; CDR3aa: CAGGRDNQPQHF
j_gene: TRBJ1-1; d_gene: NA; v_gene: TRBV7-2; abundance: NA; CDR3nt: TGTGCCAGCAGCTTAGAGTCCGCTGAAGCTTTCTTT; CDR3aa: CASSLESAEAFF
j_gene: TRBJ2-1; d_gene: NA; v_gene: TRBV11-2; abundance: few; CDR3nt: TGTGCCAGCAGCTTAGCAGGGTTGAGCTCCTACAATGAGCAGTTCTTC; CDR3aa: CASSLAGLSSYNEQFF
j_gene: TRBJ1-6; d_gene: NA; v_gene: TRBV14; abundance: NA; CDR3nt: TGTGCCAGCAGCCAATCTAATTCACCCCTCCACTTT; CDR3aa: CASSQSNSPLHF
j_gene: TRBJ2-5; d_gene: NA; v_gene: TRBV7-2; abundance: NA; CDR3nt: TGTGCCAGCAGCTTAGACTCGGGACGGGAAGAGACCCAGTACTTC; CDR3aa: CASSLDSGREETQYF
j_gene: TRBJ1-5; d_gene: NA; v_gene: TRBV7-9; abundance: NA; CDR3nt: TGTGCCAGCAGCCGATCGGAAGGACGGGTGCCCCAGCATTTT; CDR3aa: CASSRSEGRVPQHF
j_gene: TRBJ1-4; d_gene: NA; v_gene: TRBV7-9; abundance: NA; CDR3nt: TGTGCCAGCAGCTCCTGGGGGCTTGCAACTAATGAAAAACTGTTTTTT; CDR3aa: CASSSWGLATNEKLFF
j_gene: TRBJ1-2; d_gene: TRBD1; v_gene: TRBV7-2; abundance: NA; CDR3nt: TGTGCCAGCAGCTTAGCCGGAGGGGGCGCTTATGGCTACACCTTC; CDR3aa: CASSLAGGGAYGYTF
j_gene: TRBJ1-5; d_gene: NA; v_gene: TRBV7-6; abundance: once; CDR3nt: TGTGCCAGCAGCTTAGACCTGAATCAGCCCCAGCATTTT; CDR3aa: CASSLDLNQPQHF
j_gene: TRBJ2-3; d_gene: NA; v_gene: TRBV10-1; abundance: NA; CDR3nt: TGCGCCAGCAGTGACGGCAGCACAGATACGCAGTATTTT; CDR3aa: CASSDGSTDTQYF
j_gene: TRBJ1-1; d_gene: NA; v_gene: TRBV18; abundance: few; CDR3nt: TGTGCCAGCTCCGGGACATCTTCGTGGGACACTGAAGCTTTCTTT; CDR3aa: CASSGTSSWDTEAFF
j_gene: TRBJ2-1; d_gene: NA; v_gene: TRBV5-1; abundance: NA; CDR3nt: TGCGCCAGCAGCTTGCTGGGTTCCTACAATGAGCAGTTCTTC; CDR3aa: CASSLLGSYNEQFF
j_gene: TRBJ1-1; d_gene: TRBD1; v_gene: TRBV10-3; abundance: NA; CDR3nt: TGTGCCATCAGGGGACAGGGGTTGGGCACTGAAGCTTTCTTT; CDR3aa: CAIRGQGLGTEAFF
j_gene: TRBJ1-1; d_gene: NA; v_gene: TRBV4-2; abundance: NA; CDR3nt: TGTGCCAGCAGCCAAGGAGACACGGAATCGAACACTGAAGCTTTCTTT; CDR3aa: CASSQGDTESNTEAFF
j_gene: TRBJ1-5; d_gene: TRBD1; v_gene: TRBV7-2; abundance: few; CDR3nt: TGTGCCAGCAGCTTAGAGACAGGGAACAATCAGCCCCAGCATTTT; CDR3aa: CASSLETGNNQPQHF
j_gene: TRBJ1-1; d_gene: NA; v_gene: TRBV7-8; abundance: once; CDR3nt: TGTGCCAGCAGCTTACAAGGGGGTGGCACTGAAGCTTTCTTT; CDR3aa: CASSLQGGGTEAFF
j_gene: TRBJ2-1; d_gene: NA; v_gene: TRBV25-1; abundance: NA; CDR3nt: TGTGCCAGCACCCCCGCCGGATTCTCCTACAATGAGCAGTTCTTC; CDR3aa: CASTPAGFSYNEQFF
j_gene: TRBJ1-1; d_gene: NA; v_gene: TRBV6-1; abundance: NA; CDR3nt: TGTGCCAGCATGGCGGCCACTGAAGCTTTCTTT; CDR3aa: CASMAATEAFF
j_gene: TRBJ2-7; d_gene: NA; v_gene: TRBV10-3; abundance: NA; CDR3nt: TGTGCCATCGGGGGACAACAGGTGATCTACGAGCAGTACTTC; CDR3aa: CAIGGQQVIYEQYF
j_gene: TRBJ1-1; d_gene: TRBD1; v_gene: TRBV29-1; abundance: few; CDR3nt: TGCAGCGTTGAGGGACAGTCACAGGGGACTGAAGCTTTCTTT; CDR3aa: CSVEGQSQGTEAFF
j_gene: TRBJ1-5; d_gene: TRBD1; v_gene: TRBV10-3; abundance: NA; CDR3nt: TGTGCCATCACCCGGGACAGAAATCAGCCCCAGCATTTT; CDR3aa: CAITRDRNQPQHF
j_gene: TRBJ1-5; d_gene: TRBD1; v_gene: TRBV7-9; abundance: NA; CDR3nt: TGTGCCAGCAGCTTAGGGCCCGGACAGGATAGCAATCAGCCCCAGCATTTT; CDR3aa: CASSLGPGQDSNQPQHF
j_gene: TRBJ1-1; d_gene: NA; v_gene: TRBV4-1; abundance: once; CDR3nt: TGCGCCAGCAGCCAAGTCGGTATGACAGAGATGAACACTGAAGCTTTCTTT; CDR3aa: CASSQVGMTEMNTEAFF
j_gene: TRBJ2-1; d_gene: TRBD2; v_gene: TRBV29-1; abundance: few; CDR3nt: TGCAGCGTTGAACTAGCGGGGACCATGGGTAATGAGCAGTTCTTC; CDR3aa: CSVELAGTMGNEQFF
j_gene: TRBJ2-1; d_gene: NA; v_gene: TRBV6-1; abundance: NA; CDR3nt: TGTGCCAGCCCTCCGCGCGGGGTAAACTACAATGAGCAGTTCTTC; CDR3aa: CASPPRGVNYNEQFF
j_gene: TRBJ1-1; d_gene: NA; v_gene: TRBV18; abundance: NA; CDR3nt: TGTGCCAGCTCACCGCAGGGCGAAGGAATCTCTGAAGCTTTCTTT; CDR3aa: CASSPQGEGISEAFF
j_gene: TRBJ1-3; d_gene: NA; v_gene: TRBV19; abundance: NA; CDR3nt: TGTGCCAGTAATGCGTTCGGAAACACCATATATTTT; CDR3aa: CASNAFGNTIYF
j_gene: TRBJ2-5; d_gene: TRBD1; v_gene: TRBV19; abundance: NA; CDR3nt: TGTGCCAGTAGTAAGGCAGGGGGAATGGAGACCCAGTACTTC; CDR3aa: CASSKAGGMETQYF
j_gene: TRBJ2-2; d_gene: NA; v_gene: TRBV11-3; abundance: NA; CDR3nt: TGTGCCAGCAGCCACATTGGACAGTCGAGCACCGGGGAGCTGTTTTTT; CDR3aa: CASSHIGQSSTGELFF
j_gene: TRBJ2-5; d_gene: NA; v_gene: TRBV6-5; abundance: once; CDR3nt: TGTGCCAGCAGAAGAGTGGACCAAGAGACCCAGTACTTC; CDR3aa: CASRRVDQETQYF
j_gene: TRBJ2-2; d_gene: NA; v_gene: TRBV7-2; abundance: NA; CDR3nt: TGTGCCAGCAGCTTATGGAGGGGGACGAACACCGGGGAGCTGTTTTTT; CDR3aa: CASSLWRGTNTGELFF
j_gene: TRBJ1-1; d_gene: TRBD1; v_gene: TRBV27; abundance: NA; CDR3nt: TGTGCCAGCAGTGGGTTCGACAGGGCCTTGATGAACACTGAAGCTTTCTTT; CDR3aa: CASSGFDRALMNTEAFF